The sample holds a few counts of the clone carrying this T cell receptor beta chain. The antigen remains undetermined. Per sample, no less than 5.5 micrograms of total RNA were extracted. The source of the sample is a study of blood T cells in healthy people across ages. Study results and limitations: Without sorted subsets, naive and antigen-experienced compartments could not be conclusively compared.

CDR3 length equals 16 residues. The trim removed 0 bases at V and 3 bases at J, leaving 11 bases unmatched. Germline V gene sequence: CDR1 DFQATT, CDR2 SNEGSKA (reference sequence). Together with a sample-barcoded 5' primer, a J-beta primer mix was included in a second PCR lasting roughly 6 to 12 cycles. Every molecule of cDNA carried a tag from a template-switch adaptor with 12 random nucleotides. TCRdb reanalysed the 5' RACE reads using MiXCR and keeps one entry per CDR3 protein. The sample records approximately 800,000 distinct CDR3 sequences, more than 20% being singletons. These data also formed part of another study, on T cells of mothers and their children. That investigation notes: In the second PCR, M1S primer introduced barcodes and 2-4 random bases.

The chain uses TRBV20-1 and TRBJ2-7; 7 nucleotides match TRBD1. The sequencing sample was made of blood. This receptor was taken from a boy under 18 in good health. In DNA form, the CDR3 reads TGCAGTGCTAGAGATCAGTGGGCAGACAGGGACTACGAGCAGTACTTC. Amino acid sequence: CSARDQWADRDYEQYF.